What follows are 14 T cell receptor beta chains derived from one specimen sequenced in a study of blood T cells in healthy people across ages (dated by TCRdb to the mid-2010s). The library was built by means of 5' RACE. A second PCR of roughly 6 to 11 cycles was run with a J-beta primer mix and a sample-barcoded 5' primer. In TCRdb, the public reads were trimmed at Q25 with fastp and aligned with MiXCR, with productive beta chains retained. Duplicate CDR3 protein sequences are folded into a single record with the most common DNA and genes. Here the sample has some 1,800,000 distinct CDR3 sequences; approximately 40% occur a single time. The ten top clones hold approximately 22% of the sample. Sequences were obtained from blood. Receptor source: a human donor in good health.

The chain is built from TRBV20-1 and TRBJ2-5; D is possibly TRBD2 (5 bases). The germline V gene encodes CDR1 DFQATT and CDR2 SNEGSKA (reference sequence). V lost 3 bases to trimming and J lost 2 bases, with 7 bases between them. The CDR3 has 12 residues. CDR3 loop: CSARRDQETQYF. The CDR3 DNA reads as TGCAGTGCTAGGAGGGATCAAGAGACCCAGTACTTC.

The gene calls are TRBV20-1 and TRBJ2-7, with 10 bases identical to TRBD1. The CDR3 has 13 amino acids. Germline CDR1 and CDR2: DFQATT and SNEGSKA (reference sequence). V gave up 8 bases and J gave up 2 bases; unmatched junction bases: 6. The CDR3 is CSHGGTGAYEQYF. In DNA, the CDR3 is TGCAGTCACGGGGGGACAGGGGCCTACGAGCAGTACTTC.

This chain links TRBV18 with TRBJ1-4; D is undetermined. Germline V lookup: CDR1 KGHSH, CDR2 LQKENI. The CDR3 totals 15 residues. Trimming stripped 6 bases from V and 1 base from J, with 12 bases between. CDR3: CASSPWPKTNEKLFF. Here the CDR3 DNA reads TGTGCCAGCTCCCCGTGGCCGAAAACTAATGAAAAACTGTTTTTT.

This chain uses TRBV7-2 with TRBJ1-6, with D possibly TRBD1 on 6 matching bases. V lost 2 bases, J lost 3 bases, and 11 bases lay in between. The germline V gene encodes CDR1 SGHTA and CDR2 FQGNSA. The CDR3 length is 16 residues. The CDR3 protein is CASSLPDSIYNSPLHF. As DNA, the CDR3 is TGTGCCAGCAGCTTACCGGACAGCATCTATAATTCACCCCTCCACTTT.

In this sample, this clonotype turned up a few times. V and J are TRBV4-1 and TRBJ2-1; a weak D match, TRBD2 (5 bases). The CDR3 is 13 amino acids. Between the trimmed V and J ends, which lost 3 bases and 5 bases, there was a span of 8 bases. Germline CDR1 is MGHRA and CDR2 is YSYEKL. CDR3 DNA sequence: TGCGCCAGCAGCCACCCCGGGGACAATGAGCAGTTCTTC. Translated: CASSHPGDNEQFF.

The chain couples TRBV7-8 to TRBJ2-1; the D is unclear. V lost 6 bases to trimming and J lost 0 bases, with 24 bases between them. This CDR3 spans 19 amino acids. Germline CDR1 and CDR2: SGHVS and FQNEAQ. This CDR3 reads CASSYSNRGQEDSYNEQFF. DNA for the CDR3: TGTGCCAGCAGTTACTCGAACCGAGGTCAGGAAGACTCCTACAATGAGCAGTTCTTC. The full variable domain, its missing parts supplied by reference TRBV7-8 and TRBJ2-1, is GAGVSQSPRYKVAKRGQDVALRCDPISGHVSLFWYQQALGQGPEFLTYFQNEAQLDKSGLPSDRFFAERPEGSVSTLKIQRTQQEDSAVYLCASSYSNRGQEDSYNEQFFGPGTRLTVL.

CDR3 nucleotides: TGTGCCAGCAGGGTCTCAGCATGGAGGTACGAGCAGTACTTC. Its protein is CASRVSAWRYEQYF. The genes are TRBV6-5 and TRBJ2-7; a possible D gene is TRBD2 (5 bases). Trimming took off 6 bases at V and 4 bases at J, with 16 bases between the two ends. The CDR3 runs to 14 residues. The germline gives CDR1 MNHEY, CDR2 SVGAGI.

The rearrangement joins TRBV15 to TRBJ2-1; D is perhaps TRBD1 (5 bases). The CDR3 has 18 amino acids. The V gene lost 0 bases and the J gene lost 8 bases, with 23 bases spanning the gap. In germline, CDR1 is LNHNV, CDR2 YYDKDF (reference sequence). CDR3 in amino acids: CATSRDLRQSNPRHEQFF. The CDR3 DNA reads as TGTGCCACCAGCAGAGATTTGAGACAGTCTAACCCTCGCCATGAGCAGTTCTTC.

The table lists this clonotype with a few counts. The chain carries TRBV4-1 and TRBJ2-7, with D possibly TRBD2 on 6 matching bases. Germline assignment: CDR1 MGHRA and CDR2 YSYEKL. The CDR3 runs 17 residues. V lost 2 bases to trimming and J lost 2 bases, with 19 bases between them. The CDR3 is CASSQQTGTPYPYEQYF. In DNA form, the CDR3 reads TGCGCCAGCAGCCAACAAACCGGGACTCCTTACCCCTACGAGCAGTACTTC.

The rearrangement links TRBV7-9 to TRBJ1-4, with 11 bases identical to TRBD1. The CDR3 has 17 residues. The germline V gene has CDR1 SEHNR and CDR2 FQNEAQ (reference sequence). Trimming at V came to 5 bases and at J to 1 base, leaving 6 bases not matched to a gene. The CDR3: CASSKRTGGLTNEKLFF. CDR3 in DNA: TGTGCCAGCAGCAAGAGGACAGGGGGCCTAACTAATGAAAAACTGTTTTTT.

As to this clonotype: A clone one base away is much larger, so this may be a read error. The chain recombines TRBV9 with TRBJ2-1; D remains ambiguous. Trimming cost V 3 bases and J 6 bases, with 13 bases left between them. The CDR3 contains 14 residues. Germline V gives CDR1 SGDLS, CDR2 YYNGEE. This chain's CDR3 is CASSDLTGVNEQFF. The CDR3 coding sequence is TGTGCCAGCAGCGACCTCACTGGCGTCAATGAGCAGTTCTTC.

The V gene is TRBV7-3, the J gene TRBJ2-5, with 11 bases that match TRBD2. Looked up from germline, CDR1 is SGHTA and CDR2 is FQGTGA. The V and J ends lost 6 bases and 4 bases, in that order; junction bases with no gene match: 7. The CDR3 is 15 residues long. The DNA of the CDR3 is TGTGCCAGCAGGGCTACTAGCGGGGGAGGAGAGACCCAGTACTTC. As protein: CASRATSGGGETQYF.

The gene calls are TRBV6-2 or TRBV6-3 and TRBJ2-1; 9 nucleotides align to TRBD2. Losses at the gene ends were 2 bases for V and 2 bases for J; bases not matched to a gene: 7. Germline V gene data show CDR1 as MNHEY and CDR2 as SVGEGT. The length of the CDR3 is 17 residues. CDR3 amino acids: CASSYGLAGGTYNEQFF. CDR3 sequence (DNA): TGTGCCAGCAGTTACGGGCTCGCGGGGGGGACCTACAATGAGCAGTTCTTC.

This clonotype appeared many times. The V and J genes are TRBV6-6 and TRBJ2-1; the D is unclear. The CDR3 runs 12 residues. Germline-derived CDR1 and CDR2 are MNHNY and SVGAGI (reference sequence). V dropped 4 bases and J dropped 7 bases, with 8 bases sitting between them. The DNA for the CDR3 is TGTGCCAGCAGTTCAACACCTAATGAGCAGTTCTTC. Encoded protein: CASSSTPNEQFF.